The T cell receptor (beta chain) under discussion was sequenced for a study of blood T cell repertoires in COVID-19. Study summary: The origin of the acute and convalescent COVID-19 samples was the United States, Italy and Spain. The analysed material was cDNA or gDNA that came from T cells, B-cell-depleted T cells, or PBMCs.

This clone was seen only once. The authors' processing: Reference gene primer amplification gave nucleated cell count estimates. Sequencing used immunoSEQ multiplex PCR; TCRdb keeps in-frame clones, though not all of them. V and J calls and clone size come straight from that table; D and trimming were deduced from the DNA. This sample has approximately 300,000 clones, with about 89% found just once. V lost 3 bases and J lost 0; bases outside the gene matches: 7. Germline CDR1 LNHDA, CDR2 SQIVND (reference sequence). The CDR3 has 16 amino acids. Sequenced material: peripheral blood. The rearrangement links TRBV19 to TRBJ1-1, with 7 nucleotides matching TRBD1. The sequence was collected from a man aged 35 to 55 with acute or convalescent COVID-19. CDR3 sequence reads: CASSIGDSIMNTEAFF. CDR3 coding DNA: TGTGCCAGTAGTATTGGGGACAGTATCATGAACACTGAAGCTTTCTTT.